This TCR beta chain was captured by sequencing in a study of identical twins' blood T cells. Germline V gene sequence: CDR1 SEHNR, CDR2 FQNEAQ (reference sequence). The CDR3 loop spans 14 amino acids. Comment on this clonotype: The junction departs from germline at one end; a sequencing error may be responsible.

TCRdb itself ran the 5' RACE reads through MiXCR, one entry per CDR3 protein. The table records fewer than 450,000 distinct CDR3 sequences, over 25% of them present only once. The J gene is TRBJ2-1, the V gene TRBV7-9; either TRBD1 or TRBD2 may fit D (5 bases each). Sequencing input: PBMCs. The sequence came from a woman between 18 and 50 years old in good health. The CDR3 loop reads CACSVTGTATEQFF. The CDR3 coding sequence is TGTGCCTGCAGCGTAACCGGGACGGCCACCGAGCAGTTCTTC.